This T cell receptor (beta chain) was sequenced during a study of vaccination effects on CD4 cells after COVID-19. Turning to the study itself: Samples were collected from a few convalescent patients early and late following vaccination. Study-level points and caveats: Late after vaccination, infection- and vaccine-induced clones showed marked clonal contraction.

A remark on this clone: Its cognate antigen is unknown.

The ViraFEST assay expanded antigen-specific CD4+ T cells with viral peptide pools before sequencing. Upon completion of 10 days in culture, CD4+ T cells were isolated. The individual was infected with SARS-CoV-2 between March and December 2020, as confirmed by PCR. The cohort was immunized with two doses of either the BNT162b2 or mRNA-1273 vaccine. It was with about 10 IU/ml IL-2 and around 10 ug/ml peptides that 1.5 million to 2 million PBMC per well were cultured. Half-medium replacement with IL-2 medium occurred on days 3 and 7. After removal of 4 bases from V and 2 bases from J, the junction contained 10 bases not matched to a gene. The CDR3 covers 16 residues. CDR1 is SGHNT and CDR2 is YYREEE in the germline V gene (reference sequence). Profiling relied on immunoSEQ multiplex PCR, and the TCRdb table lists in-frame clones only, not all of them. The top ten clones hold 15% to 20% of a sample with 15,000 or so clones, 80% of them seen once.

Material: CD4+ T cells from PBMCs cultured with SARS-CoV-2 spike peptides, obtained after COVID-19 vaccination. This receptor was taken from a human donor who had a prior SARS-CoV-2 infection. This chain uses TRBV5-4 with TRBJ2-3; 7 bases match TRBD2. CDR3 region: CASSLKASGNTDTQYF. The CDR3 DNA follows: TGTGCCAGCAGCCTAAAAGCTAGCGGTAACACAGATACGCAGTATTTT.